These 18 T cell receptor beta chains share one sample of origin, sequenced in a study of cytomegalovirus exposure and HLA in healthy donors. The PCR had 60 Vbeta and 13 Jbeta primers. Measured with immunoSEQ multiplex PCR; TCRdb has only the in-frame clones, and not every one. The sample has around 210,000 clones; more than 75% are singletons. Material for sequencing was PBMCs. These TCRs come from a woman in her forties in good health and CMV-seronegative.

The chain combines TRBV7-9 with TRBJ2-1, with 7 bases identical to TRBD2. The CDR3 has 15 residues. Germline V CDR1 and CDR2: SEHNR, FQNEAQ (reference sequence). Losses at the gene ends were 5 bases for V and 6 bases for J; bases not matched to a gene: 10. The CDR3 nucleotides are TGTGCCAGCAGCACCTGGGCGGGAGAGTTCAATGAGCAGTTCTTC. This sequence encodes CASSTWAGEFNEQFF. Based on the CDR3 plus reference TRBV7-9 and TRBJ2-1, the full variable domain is DTGVSQNPRHKITKRGQNVTFRCDPISEHNRLYWYRQTLGQGPEFLTYFQNEAQLEKSRLLSDRFSAERPKGSFSTLEIQRTEQGDSAMYLCASSTWAGEFNEQFFGPGTRLTVL.

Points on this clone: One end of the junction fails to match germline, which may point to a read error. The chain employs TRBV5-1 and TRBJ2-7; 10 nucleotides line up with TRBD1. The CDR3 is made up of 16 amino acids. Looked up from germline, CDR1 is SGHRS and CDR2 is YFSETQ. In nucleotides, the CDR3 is TGCGCCAGCAGCTCCTATGTCCCGGGACAGGGGAGGCCTCAAATCTTC. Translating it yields CASSSYVPGQGRPQIF.

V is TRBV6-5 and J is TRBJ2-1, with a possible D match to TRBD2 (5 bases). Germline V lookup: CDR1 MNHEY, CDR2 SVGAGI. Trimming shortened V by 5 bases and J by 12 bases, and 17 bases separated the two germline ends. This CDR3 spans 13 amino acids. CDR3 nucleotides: TGTGCCAGCAGTACATTCGGACGGAGCGGGCAGTTCTTC. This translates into CASSTFGRSGQFF.

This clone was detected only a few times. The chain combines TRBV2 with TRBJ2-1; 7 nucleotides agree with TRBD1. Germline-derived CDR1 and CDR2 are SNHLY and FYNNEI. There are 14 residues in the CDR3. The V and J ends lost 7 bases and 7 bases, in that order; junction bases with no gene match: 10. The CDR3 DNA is TGTGCCAGCAAGGGACGACAGGGTGGGAATGAGCAGTTCTTC. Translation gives CASKGRQGGNEQFF. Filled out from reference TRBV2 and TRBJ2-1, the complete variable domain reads EPEVTQTPSHQVTQMGQEVILRCVPISNHLYFYWYRQILGQKVEFLVSFYNNEISEKSEIFDDQFSVERPDGSNFTLKIRSTKLEDSAMYFCASKGRQGGNEQFFGPGTRLTVL.

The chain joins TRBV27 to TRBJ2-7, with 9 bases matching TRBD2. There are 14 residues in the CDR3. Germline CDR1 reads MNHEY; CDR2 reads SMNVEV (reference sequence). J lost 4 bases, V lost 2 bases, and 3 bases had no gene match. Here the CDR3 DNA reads TGTGCCAGCAGTTTACTAGCGGGACTGTACGAGCAGTACTTC. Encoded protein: CASSLLAGLYEQYF.

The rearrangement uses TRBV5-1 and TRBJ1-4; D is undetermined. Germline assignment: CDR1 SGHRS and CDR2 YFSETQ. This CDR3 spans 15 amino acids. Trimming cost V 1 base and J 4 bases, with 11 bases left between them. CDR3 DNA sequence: TGCGCCAGCAGCTTGAGGGCAGGAGGTAATGAAAAACTGTTTTTT. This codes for CASSLRAGGNEKLFF.

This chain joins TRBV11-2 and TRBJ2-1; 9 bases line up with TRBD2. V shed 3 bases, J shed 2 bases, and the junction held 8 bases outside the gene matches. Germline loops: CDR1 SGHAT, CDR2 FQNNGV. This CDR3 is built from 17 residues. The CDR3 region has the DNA TGTGCCAGCAGCTTGAAGGGCGGGAGGGTTACCTACAATGAGCAGTTCTTC. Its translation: CASSLKGGRVTYNEQFF.

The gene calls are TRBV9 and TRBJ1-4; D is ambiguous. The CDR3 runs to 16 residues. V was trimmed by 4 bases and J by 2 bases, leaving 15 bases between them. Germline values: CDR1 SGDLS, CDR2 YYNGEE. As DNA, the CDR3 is TGTGCCAGCAGCTCAAGGGAGGGCTCGACTAATGAAAAACTGTTTTTT. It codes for CASSSREGSTNEKLFF.

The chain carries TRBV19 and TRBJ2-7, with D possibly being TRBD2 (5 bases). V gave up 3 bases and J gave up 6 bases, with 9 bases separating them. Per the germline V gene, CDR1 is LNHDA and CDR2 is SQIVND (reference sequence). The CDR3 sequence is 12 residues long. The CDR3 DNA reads TGTGCCAGTAGTATGGCAGGAGGCGAGCAGTACTTC. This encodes CASSMAGGEQYF.

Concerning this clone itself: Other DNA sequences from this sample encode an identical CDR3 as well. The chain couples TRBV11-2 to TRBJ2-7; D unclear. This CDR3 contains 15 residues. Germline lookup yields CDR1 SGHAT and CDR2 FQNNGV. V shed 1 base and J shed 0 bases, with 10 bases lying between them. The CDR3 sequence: CASSLGQRSSYEQYF. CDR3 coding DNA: TGTGCCAGCAGCTTAGGCCAGAGGAGCTCCTACGAGCAGTACTTC. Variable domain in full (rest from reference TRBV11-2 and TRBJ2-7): EAGVAQSPRYKIIEKRQSVAFWCNPISGHATLYWYQQILGQGPKLLIQFQNNGVVDDSQLPKDRFSAERLKGVDSTLKIQPAKLEDSAVYLCASSLGQRSSYEQYFGPGTRLTVT.

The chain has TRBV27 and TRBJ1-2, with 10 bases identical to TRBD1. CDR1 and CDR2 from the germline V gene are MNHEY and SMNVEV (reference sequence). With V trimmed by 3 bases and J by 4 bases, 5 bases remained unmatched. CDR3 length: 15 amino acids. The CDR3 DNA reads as TGTGCCAGCAGTTTGGGTGGGACAGGGGTCTATGGCTACACCTTC. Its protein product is CASSLGGTGVYGYTF.

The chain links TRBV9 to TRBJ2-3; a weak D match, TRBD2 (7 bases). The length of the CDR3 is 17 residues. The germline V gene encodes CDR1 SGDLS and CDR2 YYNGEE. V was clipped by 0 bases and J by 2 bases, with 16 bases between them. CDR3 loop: CASSVATGGRDTDTQYF. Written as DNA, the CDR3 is TGTGCCAGCAGCGTAGCTACCGGGGGGCGCGACACAGATACGCAGTATTTT.

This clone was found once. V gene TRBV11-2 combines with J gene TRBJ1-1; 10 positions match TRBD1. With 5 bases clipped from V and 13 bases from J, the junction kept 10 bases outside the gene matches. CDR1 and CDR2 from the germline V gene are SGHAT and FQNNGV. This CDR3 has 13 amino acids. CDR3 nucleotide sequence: TGTGCCAGCAGCCGGGGACAGGGGCGGTCGGTTTTCTTT. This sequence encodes CASSRGQGRSVFF. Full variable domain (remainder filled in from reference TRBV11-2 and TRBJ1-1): EAGVAQSPRYKIIEKRQSVAFWCNPISGHATLYWYQQILGQGPKLLIQFQNNGVVDDSQLPKDRFSAERLKGVDSTLKIQPAKLEDSAVYLCASSRGQGRSVFFGQGTRLTVV.

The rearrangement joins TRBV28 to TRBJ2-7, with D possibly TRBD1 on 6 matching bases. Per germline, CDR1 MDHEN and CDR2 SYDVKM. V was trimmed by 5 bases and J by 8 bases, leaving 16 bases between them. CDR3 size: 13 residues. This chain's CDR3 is CASSPDRPSKQYF. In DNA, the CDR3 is TGTGCCAGCAGTCCGGACAGACCCTCGAAGCAGTACTTC.

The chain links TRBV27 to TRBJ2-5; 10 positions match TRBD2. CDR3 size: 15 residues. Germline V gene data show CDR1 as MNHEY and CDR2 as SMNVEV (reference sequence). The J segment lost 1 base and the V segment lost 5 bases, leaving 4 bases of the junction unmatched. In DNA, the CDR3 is TGTGCCAGCAGTAAAGGACTAGCGGCCCAAGAGACCCAGTACTTC. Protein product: CASSKGLAAQETQYF.

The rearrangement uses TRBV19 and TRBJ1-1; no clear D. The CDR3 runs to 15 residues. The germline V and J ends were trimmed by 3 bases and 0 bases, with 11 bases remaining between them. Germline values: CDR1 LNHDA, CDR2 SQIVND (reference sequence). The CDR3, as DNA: TGTGCCAGTAGTATTAACGGTCTCATGAACACTGAAGCTTTCTTT. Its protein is CASSINGLMNTEAFF. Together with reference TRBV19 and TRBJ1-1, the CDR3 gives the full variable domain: DGGITQSPKYLFRKEGQNVTLSCEQNLNHDAMYWYRQDPGQGLRLIYYSQIVNDFQKGDIAEGYSVSREKKESFPLTVTSAQKNPTAFYLCASSINGLMNTEAFFGQGTRLTVV.

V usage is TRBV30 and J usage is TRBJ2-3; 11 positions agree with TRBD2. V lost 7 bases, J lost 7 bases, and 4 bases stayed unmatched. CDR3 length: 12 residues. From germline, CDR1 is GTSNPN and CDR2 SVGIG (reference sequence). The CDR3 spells CAYTSGSYTQYF. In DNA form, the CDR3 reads TGTGCCTACACTAGCGGGAGTTATACGCAGTATTTT.

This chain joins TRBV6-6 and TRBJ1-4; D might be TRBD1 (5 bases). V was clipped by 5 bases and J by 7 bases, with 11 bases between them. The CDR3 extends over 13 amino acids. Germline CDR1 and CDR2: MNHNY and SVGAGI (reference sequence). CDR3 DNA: TGTGCCAGCAGTCGACAGCGACTTGAAAAACTGTTTTTT. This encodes CASSRQRLEKLFF.